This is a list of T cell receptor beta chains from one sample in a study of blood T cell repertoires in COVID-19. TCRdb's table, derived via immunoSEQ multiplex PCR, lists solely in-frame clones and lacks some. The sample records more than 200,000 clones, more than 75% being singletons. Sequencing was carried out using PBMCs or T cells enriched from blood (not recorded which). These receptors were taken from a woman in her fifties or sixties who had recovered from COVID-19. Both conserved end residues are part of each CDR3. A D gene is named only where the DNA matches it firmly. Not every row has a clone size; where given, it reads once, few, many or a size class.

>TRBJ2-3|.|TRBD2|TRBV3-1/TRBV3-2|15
CASTIAGGLTDTQYF
TGTGCCAGCACCATAGCGGGAGGTCTCACAGATACGCAGTATTTT
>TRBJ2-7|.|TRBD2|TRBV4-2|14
CASSQVGGSYEQYF
TGTGCCAGCAGCCAAGTAGGCGGGAGTTACGAGCAGTACTTC
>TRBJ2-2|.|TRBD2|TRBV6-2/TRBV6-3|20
CASSYGTSGARGWSTGELFF
TGTGCCAGCAGTTACGGGACTAGCGGTGCGAGGGGGTGGAGTACCGGGGAGCTGTTTTTT
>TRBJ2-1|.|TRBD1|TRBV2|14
CASSTRGLRDEQFF
TGTGCCAGCAGTACCAGGGGGCTTAGGGATGAGCAGTTCTTC
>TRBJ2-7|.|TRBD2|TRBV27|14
CASSLGTSGYEQYF
TGTGCCAGCAGTTTAGGGACTAGCGGCTACGAGCAGTACTTC
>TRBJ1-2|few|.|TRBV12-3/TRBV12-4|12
CASRRRDYGYTF
TGTGCCAGCAGGAGGAGGGACTATGGCTACACCTTC
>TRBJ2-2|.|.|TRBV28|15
CASSIPGGRSGELFF
TGTGCCAGCAGCATCCCCGGGGGGCGGTCCGGGGAGCTGTTTTTT
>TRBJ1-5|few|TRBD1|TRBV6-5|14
CASKRTGGYQPQHF
TGTGCCAGCAAGAGGACAGGGGGCTATCAGCCCCAGCATTTT
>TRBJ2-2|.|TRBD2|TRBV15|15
CATSRDSLAHGELFF
TGTGCCACCAGCAGAGATTCACTAGCGCACGGGGAGCTGTTTTTT
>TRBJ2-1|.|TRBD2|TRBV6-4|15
CASSQEAGDGNEQFF
TGTGCCAGCAGTCAAGAAGCGGGAGACGGCAATGAGCAGTTCTTC